These 14 T cell receptor beta chains were sequenced from one sample in a study of T cell responses to AZD1222 COVID-19 vaccine. Data came from immunoSEQ multiplex PCR; TCRdb stores just in-frame clones and leaves some out. The sample includes 150,000 to 250,000 clones, about 89% of them seen just once. The sample was peripheral blood, taken 28 days after the second AZD1222 dose. All receptors come from an adult who received the AZD1222 COVID-19 vaccine.

This clone occurred once. The chain employs TRBV7-9 and TRBJ1-5, with 8 nucleotides matching TRBD1. The CDR3 has 13 amino acids. V lost 4 bases to trimming and J lost 7 bases; unmatched junction nucleotides: 3. CDR1 and CDR2 from the germline V gene are SEHNR and FQNEAQ (reference sequence). The CDR3 nucleotides read TGTGCCAGCAGCTCGACAGGGGAACAGCCCCAGCATTTT. As protein: CASSSTGEQPQHF.

The CDR3 spells CASSPAGAGDNNEQFF. The CDR3 nucleotides are TGTGCCAGCAGCCCGGCGGGAGCGGGAGACAATAATGAGCAGTTCTTC. The J gene is TRBJ2-1, the V gene TRBV7-9; 8 bases fit TRBD2. Germline-derived CDR1 and CDR2 are SEHNR and FQNEAQ (reference sequence). The trim removed 5 bases at V and 7 bases at J, leaving 13 bases unmatched. The CDR3 covers 16 residues.

This sequence joins TRBV11-2 and TRBJ2-1; 7 bases are a match to TRBD1. CDR3 length equals 16 residues. Germline values: CDR1 SGHAT, CDR2 FQNNGV. V lost 5 bases, J lost 2 bases, and 9 bases stayed unmatched. CDR3 protein: CASSPRQGGTYNEQFF. The CDR3, as DNA: TGTGCCAGCAGCCCCAGACAGGGTGGCACCTACAATGAGCAGTTCTTC.

This clone occurred once. This chain connects TRBV5-1 to TRBJ2-5; maybe TRBD1 (5 bases). Trimming shortened V by 0 bases and J by 0 bases, and 12 bases separated the two germline ends. Germline CDR1 and CDR2: SGHRS and YFSETQ. The CDR3 has 16 amino acids. CDR3 in amino acids: CASSLEARAYQETQYF. The CDR3 DNA follows: TGCGCCAGCAGCTTGGAGGCCAGGGCGTACCAAGAGACCCAGTACTTC.

The genes are TRBV6-5 and TRBJ1-5, with 7 bases that match TRBD1. Germline assignment: CDR1 MNHEY and CDR2 SVGAGI. V was clipped by 10 bases and J by 11 bases; unmatched bases: 11. The CDR3 contains 12 residues. The DNA for the CDR3 is TGTGCCACCGGAGACAGGGTCGGGACCCAGCATTTT. It translates to CATGDRVGTQHF.

The chain is built from TRBV6-5 and TRBJ1-3, with D hard to call. Germline V gene lookup returns CDR1 MNHEY and CDR2 SVGAGI. The germline V and J ends were trimmed by 4 bases and 0 bases, with 7 bases remaining between them. This CDR3 is 14 amino acids long. The CDR3 DNA is TGTGCCAGCAGTTCCCCTAGCTCTGGAAACACCATATATTTT. Translating gives CASSSPSSGNTIYF.

This chain uses TRBV5-4 with TRBJ2-7; 7 positions match TRBD1. CDR1 and CDR2 (germline): SGHNT, YYREEE (reference sequence). This CDR3 is built from 14 residues. The J segment lost 2 bases and the V segment lost 4 bases, leaving 6 bases of the junction unmatched. CDR3 protein: CASSAAGTAYEQYF. The CDR3 DNA reads TGTGCCAGCAGCGCGGCCGGGACAGCCTACGAGCAGTACTTC.

Here the CDR3 reads CSASRAGWNEQFF. CDR3 nucleotides: TGCAGTGCTAGTAGGGCAGGGTGGAATGAGCAGTTCTTC. The chain is built from TRBV20-1 and TRBJ2-1; a possible D gene is TRBD1 (5 bases). This CDR3 comprises 13 residues. CDR1 is DFQATT, CDR2 SNEGSKA, per germline (reference sequence). V was cut by 3 bases and J by 7 bases, with 13 bases left in between.

This rearrangement joins TRBV21-1 to TRBJ2-2. TRBV21-1 is designated a pseudogene. CDR3 size: 17 residues. The CDR3 region is CASSNRVGSETNGELFF. CDR3 DNA: TGTGCCAGCAGCAACAGGGTGGGTAGCGAAACGAACGGGGAGCTGTTTTTT.

V and J are TRBV6-5 and TRBJ1-6, with D possibly matching TRBD1 (6 bases). Between the trimmed V and J ends, which lost 1 base and 6 bases, there was a span of 10 bases. CDR1 is MNHEY, CDR2 SVGAGI, per germline. The CDR3 has 15 amino acids. As DNA, the CDR3 is TGTGCCAGCAGTTACTGGACAGAAGCTAATTCACCCCTCCACTTT. This gives the protein CASSYWTEANSPLHF.

This rearrangement joins TRBV29-1 to TRBJ1-2; D unresolved. The V gene lost 3 bases and the J gene lost 4 bases, with 9 bases spanning the gap. The CDR3 loop spans 12 amino acids. CDR1 is SQVTM, CDR2 ANQGSEA, per germline. The CDR3 reads CSVDEGIYGYTF. The CDR3 DNA is TGCAGCGTTGATGAAGGGATCTATGGCTACACCTTC.

Comment on this clone: Within the sample, other DNA sequences also encode this same CDR3. The chain combines TRBV7-9 with TRBJ1-5, with D possibly matching TRBD1 (6 bases). The CDR3 is 14 amino acids. In germline, CDR1 is SEHNR, CDR2 FQNEAQ (reference sequence). V was trimmed by 5 bases and J by 2 bases, leaving 10 bases between them. CDR3 DNA sequence: TGTGCCAGCAGCCCCGGGGGCGGCAATCAGCCCCAGCATTTT. The encoded protein is CASSPGGGNQPQHF.

J is TRBJ1-5 and V is TRBV4-2; no clear D gene. The CDR3 sequence is 12 residues long. Germline V lookup: CDR1 LGHNA, CDR2 YNFKEQ. V lost 2 bases to trimming and J lost 7 bases, with 6 bases between them. The chain's CDR3 is CASSQSGQPQHF. CDR3 nucleotide sequence: TGTGCCAGCAGCCAATCAGGCCAGCCCCAGCATTTT.

The chain has TRBV27 and TRBJ2-3; 7 positions match TRBD2. Unmatched junction bases numbered 8, after V lost 6 bases and J lost 2 bases. Germline V gene data show CDR1 as MNHEY and CDR2 as SMNVEV (reference sequence). The CDR3 runs 15 residues. The CDR3 DNA sequence: TGTGCCAGCAGCCTCCTGGGGGGGAACACAGATACGCAGTATTTT. It is translated as CASSLLGGNTDTQYF.